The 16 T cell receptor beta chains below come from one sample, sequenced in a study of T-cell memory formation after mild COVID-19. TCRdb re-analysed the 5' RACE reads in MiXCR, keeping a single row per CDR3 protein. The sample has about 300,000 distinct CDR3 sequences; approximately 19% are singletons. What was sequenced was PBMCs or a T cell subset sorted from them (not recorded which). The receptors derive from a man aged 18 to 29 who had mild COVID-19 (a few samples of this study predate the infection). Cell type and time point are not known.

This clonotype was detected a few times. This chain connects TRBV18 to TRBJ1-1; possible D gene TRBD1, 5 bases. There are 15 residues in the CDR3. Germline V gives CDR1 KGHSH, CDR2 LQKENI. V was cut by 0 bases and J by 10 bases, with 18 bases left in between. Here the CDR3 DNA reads TGTGCCAGCTCACCACCGTATTCAGGGAGGTCTTCAGCTTTCTTT. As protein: CASSPPYSGRSSAFF.

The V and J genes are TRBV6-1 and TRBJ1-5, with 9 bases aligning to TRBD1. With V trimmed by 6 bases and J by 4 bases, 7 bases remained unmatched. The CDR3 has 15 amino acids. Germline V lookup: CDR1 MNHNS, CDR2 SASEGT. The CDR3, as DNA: TGTGCCAGCAGCCTCGACAGGGGGTGGAATCAGCCCCAGCATTTT. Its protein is CASSLDRGWNQPQHF.

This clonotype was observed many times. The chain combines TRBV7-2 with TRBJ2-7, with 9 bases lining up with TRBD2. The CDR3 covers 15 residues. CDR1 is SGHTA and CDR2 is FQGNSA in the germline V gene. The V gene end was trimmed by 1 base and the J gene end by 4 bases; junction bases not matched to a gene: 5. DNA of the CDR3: TGTGCCAGCAGCTTAGTGGTGACTAGCGGTTACGAGCAGTACTTC. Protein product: CASSLVVTSGYEQYF.

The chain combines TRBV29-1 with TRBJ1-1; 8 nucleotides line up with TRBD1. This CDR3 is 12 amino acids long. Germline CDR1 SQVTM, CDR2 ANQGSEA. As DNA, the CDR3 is TGCACCACAGGGGGGGCGAACACTGAAGCTTTCTTT. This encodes CTTGGANTEAFF.

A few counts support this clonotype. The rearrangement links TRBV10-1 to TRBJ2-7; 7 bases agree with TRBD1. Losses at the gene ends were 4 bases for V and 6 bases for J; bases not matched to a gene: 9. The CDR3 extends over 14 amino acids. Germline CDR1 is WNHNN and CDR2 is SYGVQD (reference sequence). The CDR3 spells CASSGADREAEQYF. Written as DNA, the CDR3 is TGCGCCAGCAGTGGCGCCGACAGGGAAGCCGAGCAGTACTTC.

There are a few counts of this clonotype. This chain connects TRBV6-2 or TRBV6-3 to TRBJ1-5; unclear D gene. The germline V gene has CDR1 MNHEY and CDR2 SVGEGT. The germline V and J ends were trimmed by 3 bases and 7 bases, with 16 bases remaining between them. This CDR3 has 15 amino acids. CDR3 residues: CASSYWESDFQPQHF. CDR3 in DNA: TGTGCCAGCAGTTATTGGGAAAGCGATTTCCAGCCCCAGCATTTT.

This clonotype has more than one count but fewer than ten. The CDR3 is CASRYRGRETQYF. CDR3 nucleotide sequence: TGTGCCAGCCGATATCGGGGCAGGGAGACCCAGTACTTC. V usage is TRBV27 and J usage is TRBJ2-5; D might be TRBD1 or TRBD2, each matching 5 bases. V was pared by 8 bases and J by 5 bases, with 15 bases between. This CDR3 has 13 amino acids. Germline CDR1 reads MNHEY; CDR2 reads SMNVEV (reference sequence).

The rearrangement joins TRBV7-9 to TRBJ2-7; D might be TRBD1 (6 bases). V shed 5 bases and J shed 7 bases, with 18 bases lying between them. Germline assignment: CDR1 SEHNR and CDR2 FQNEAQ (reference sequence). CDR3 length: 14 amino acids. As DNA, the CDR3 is TGTGCCAGCAGCCCGAACAGGGCGTCGGGGGAGCAGTACGTC. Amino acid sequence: CASSPNRASGEQYV.

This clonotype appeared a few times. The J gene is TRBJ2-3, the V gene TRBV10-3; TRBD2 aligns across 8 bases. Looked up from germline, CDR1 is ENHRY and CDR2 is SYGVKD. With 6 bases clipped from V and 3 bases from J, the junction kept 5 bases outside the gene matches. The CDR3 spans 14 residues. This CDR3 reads CAIRETSATDTQYF. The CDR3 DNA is TGTGCCATCAGGGAGACTAGCGCTACAGATACGCAGTATTTT.

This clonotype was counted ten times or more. The CDR3 DNA reads TGTGCCAGCAGCTTACAGGGGGGAGACACTGAAGCTTTCTTT. Amino acid sequence: CASSLQGGDTEAFF. V and J are TRBV7-3 and TRBJ1-1, with TRBD1 matching over 7 bases. The CDR3 length is 14 residues. V shed 2 bases and J 3 bases; nucleotides not matched to a gene: 3. The germline V gene encodes CDR1 SGHTA and CDR2 FQGTGA.

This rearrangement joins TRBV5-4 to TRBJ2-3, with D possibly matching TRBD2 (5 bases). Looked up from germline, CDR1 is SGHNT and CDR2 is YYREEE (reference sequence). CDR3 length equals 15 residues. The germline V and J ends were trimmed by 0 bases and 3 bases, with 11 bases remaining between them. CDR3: CASSLAAGTTDTQYF. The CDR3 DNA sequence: TGTGCCAGCAGCTTGGCTGCGGGCACGACAGATACGCAGTATTTT.

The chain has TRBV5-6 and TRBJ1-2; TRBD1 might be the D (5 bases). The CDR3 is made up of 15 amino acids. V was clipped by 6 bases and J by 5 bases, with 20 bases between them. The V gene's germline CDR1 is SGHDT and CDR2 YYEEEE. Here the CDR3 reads CASIPPGQGLYGYTF. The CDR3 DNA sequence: TGTGCCAGCATCCCACCGGGGCAGGGCTTGTATGGCTACACCTTC.

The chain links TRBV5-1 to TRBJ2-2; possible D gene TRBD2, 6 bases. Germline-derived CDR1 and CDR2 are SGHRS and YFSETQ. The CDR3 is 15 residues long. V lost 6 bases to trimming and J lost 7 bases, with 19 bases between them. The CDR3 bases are TGCGCCAGCATACCGGAGGCGGGGCTGAGCGGGGAGCTGTTTTTT. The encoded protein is CASIPEAGLSGELFF.

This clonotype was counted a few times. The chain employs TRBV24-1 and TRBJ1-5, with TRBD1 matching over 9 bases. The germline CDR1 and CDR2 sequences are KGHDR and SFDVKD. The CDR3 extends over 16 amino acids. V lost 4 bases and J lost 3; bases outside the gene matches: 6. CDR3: CATSDSDRGNNQPQHF. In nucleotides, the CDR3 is TGTGCCACCAGTGACTCGGACAGGGGAAACAATCAGCCCCAGCATTTT.

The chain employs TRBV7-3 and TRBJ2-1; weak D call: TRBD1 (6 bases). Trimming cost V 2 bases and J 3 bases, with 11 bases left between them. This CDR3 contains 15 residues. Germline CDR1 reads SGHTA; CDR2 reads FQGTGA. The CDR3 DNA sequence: TGTGCCAGCAGCTTAGGGACACTAGGCTACAATGAGCAGTTCTTC. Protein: CASSLGTLGYNEQFF.

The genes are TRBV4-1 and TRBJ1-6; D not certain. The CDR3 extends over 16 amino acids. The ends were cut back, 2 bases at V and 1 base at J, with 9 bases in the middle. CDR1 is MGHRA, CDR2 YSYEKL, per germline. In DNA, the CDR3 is TGCGCCAGCAGCCAACGCGAGTCGTCCTATAATTCACCCCTCCACTTT. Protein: CASSQRESSYNSPLHF.